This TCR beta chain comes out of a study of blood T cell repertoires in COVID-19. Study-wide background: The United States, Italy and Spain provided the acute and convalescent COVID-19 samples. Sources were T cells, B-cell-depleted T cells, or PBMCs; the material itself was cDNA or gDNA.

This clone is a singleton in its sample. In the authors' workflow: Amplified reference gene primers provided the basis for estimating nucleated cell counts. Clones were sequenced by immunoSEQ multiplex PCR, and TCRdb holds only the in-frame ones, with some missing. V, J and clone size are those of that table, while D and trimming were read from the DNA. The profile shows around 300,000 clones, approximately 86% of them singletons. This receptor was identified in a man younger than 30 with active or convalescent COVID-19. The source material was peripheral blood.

The CDR3 nucleotides are TGTGCCAGCAGTTCCCGGACTAGCGGCGATGAGCAGTTCTTC. Its translation is CASSSRTSGDEQFF. This rearrangement joins TRBV27 to TRBJ2-1; 10 bases fit TRBD2. The CDR3 covers 14 residues. The germline V gene encodes CDR1 MNHEY and CDR2 SMNVEV (reference sequence). V shed 4 bases, J shed 8 bases, and the junction held 5 bases outside the gene matches.